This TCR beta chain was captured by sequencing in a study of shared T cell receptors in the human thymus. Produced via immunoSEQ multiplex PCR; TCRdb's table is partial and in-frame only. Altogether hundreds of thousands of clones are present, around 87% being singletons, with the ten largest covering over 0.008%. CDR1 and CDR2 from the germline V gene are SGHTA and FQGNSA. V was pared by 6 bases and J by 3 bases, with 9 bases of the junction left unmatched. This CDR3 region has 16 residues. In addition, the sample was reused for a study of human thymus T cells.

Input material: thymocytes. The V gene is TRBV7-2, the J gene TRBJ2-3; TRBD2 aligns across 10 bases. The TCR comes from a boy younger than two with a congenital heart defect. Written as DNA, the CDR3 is TGTGCCAGCAGTCCTGGGCGAGCGGGAGGGACAGATACGCAGTATTTT. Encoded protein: CASSPGRAGGTDTQYF.